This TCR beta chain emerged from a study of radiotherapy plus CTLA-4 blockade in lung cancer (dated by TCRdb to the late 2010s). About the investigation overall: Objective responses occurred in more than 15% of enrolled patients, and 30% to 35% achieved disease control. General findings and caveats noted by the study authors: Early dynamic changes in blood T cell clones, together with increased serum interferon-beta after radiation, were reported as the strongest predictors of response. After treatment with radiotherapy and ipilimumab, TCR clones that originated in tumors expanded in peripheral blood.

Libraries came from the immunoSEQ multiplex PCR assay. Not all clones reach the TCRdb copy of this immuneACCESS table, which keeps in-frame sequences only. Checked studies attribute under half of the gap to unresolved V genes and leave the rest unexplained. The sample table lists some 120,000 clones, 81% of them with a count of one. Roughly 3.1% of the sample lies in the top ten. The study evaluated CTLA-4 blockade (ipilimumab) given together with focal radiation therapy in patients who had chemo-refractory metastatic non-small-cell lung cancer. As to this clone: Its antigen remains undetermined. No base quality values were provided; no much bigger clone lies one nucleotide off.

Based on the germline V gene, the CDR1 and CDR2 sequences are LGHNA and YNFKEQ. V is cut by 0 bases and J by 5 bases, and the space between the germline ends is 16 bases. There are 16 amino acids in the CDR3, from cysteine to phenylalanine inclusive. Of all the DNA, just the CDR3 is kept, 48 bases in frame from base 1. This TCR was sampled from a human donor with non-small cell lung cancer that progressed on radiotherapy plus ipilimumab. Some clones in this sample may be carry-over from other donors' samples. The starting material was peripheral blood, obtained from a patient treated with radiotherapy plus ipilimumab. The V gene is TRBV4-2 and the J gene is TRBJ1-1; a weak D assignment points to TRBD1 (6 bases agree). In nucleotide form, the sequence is TGTGCCAGCAGCCAAGATCTGGCAGGGGTGGTAACTGAAGCTTTCTTT. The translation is CASSQDLAGVVTEAFF.